The 28 T cell receptor beta chains listed next were all sequenced from one sample in a study of blood T cell repertoires in COVID-19. Profiling relied on immunoSEQ multiplex PCR, and the TCRdb table lists in-frame clones only, not all of them. Among approximately 41,000 clones, approximately 80% were seen once, and the ten largest hold roughly 40%. Sequenced input: peripheral blood. The receptor source for this set is a woman aged 80 or over with acute or convalescent COVID-19.

In DNA, the CDR3 is TGTGCCAGTAGCACTAGCGGGGGGGCCCCTTCTGGGGCCAACGTCCTGACTTTC. This encodes CASSTSGGAPSGANVLTF. V is TRBV19 and J is TRBJ2-6; 13 nucleotides agree with TRBD2. This CDR3 comprises 18 residues. The germline CDR1 and CDR2 sequences are LNHDA and SQIVND (reference sequence). After removal of 6 bases from V and 1 base from J, the junction contained 6 bases not matched to a gene.

V is TRBV24-1 and J is TRBJ2-1, with a tentative D call TRBD1 (5 bases). CDR3 size: 13 residues. Germline lookup yields CDR1 KGHDR and CDR2 SFDVKD. With 2 bases removed from V and 12 bases from J, the gap between germline ends came to 13 bases. The CDR3: CATSDSERGGQFF. For the CDR3, the DNA is TGTGCCACCAGTGATTCTGAAAGGGGTGGGCAGTTCTTC.

J is TRBJ2-5 and V is TRBV7-2; 8 nucleotides agree with TRBD1. CDR1 SGHTA and CDR2 FQGNSA come from the germline V gene. The CDR3 spans 15 residues. The V and J ends lost 4 bases and 3 bases, in that order; junction bases with no gene match: 7. The CDR3 coding sequence is TGTGCCAGCAGCTCAGTAATGGGACAGGAAGAGACCCAGTACTTC. Its translation is CASSSVMGQEETQYF.

The rearrangement uses TRBV11-3 and TRBJ2-7, with 10 bases fitting TRBD1. With 4 bases clipped from V and 5 bases from J, the junction kept 11 bases outside the gene matches. This CDR3 has 16 amino acids. CDR1 and CDR2 from the germline V gene are SGHNT and YENEEA. CDR3 in amino acids: CASSSPPGQGTHEQYF. CDR3 in DNA: TGTGCCAGCAGCTCGCCACCGGGACAGGGGACCCACGAGCAGTACTTC.

This rearrangement joins TRBV7-9 to TRBJ1-4, with D hard to call. CDR3 length: 15 amino acids. V shed 3 bases and J shed 3 bases, with 11 bases lying between them. Germline loops: CDR1 SEHNR, CDR2 FQNEAQ (reference sequence). DNA of the CDR3: TGTGCCAGCAGCTTCGATCCGGGTGCTAATGAAAAACTGTTTTTT. The encoded protein is CASSFDPGANEKLFF.

This clone turned up a few times. The chain is built from TRBV2 and TRBJ1-6; D is possibly TRBD1 (6 bases). V was pared by 6 bases and J by 7 bases, with 16 bases between. The CDR3 totals 15 residues. CDR1 and CDR2 (germline): SNHLY, FYNNEI. The CDR3 sequence is CASSAGQPTNSPLHF. The DNA for the CDR3 is TGTGCCAGCAGCGCCGGACAGCCGACCAATTCACCCCTCCACTTT.

This clone came up once. The V gene is TRBV6-5, the J gene TRBJ2-5; 7 bases align to TRBD2. The CDR3 is 12 residues long. V was pared by 7 bases and J by 5 bases, with 4 bases of the junction left unmatched. CDR1 and CDR2 from the germline V gene are MNHEY and SVGAGI. The CDR3 is CASTAGDETQYF. DNA of the CDR3: TGTGCCAGCACCGCGGGGGATGAGACCCAGTACTTC.

For the CDR3, the DNA is TGCGCCAGCAGCTTGGCCGGAGGCAGTTTAAGCTCCTACGAGCAGTACTTC. Residues: CASSLAGGSLSSYEQYF. The chain carries TRBV5-1 and TRBJ2-7; D might be TRBD2 (5 bases). The germline V gene has CDR1 SGHRS and CDR2 YFSETQ. The CDR3 totals 17 residues. With 0 bases removed from V and 0 bases from J, the gap between germline ends came to 16 bases.

The chain joins TRBV9 to TRBJ2-3, with 8 bases that match TRBD2. The germline V gene has CDR1 SGDLS and CDR2 YYNGEE. The CDR3 loop spans 15 amino acids. J was trimmed by 5 bases and V by 0 bases; bases with no gene match: 5. CDR3 in DNA: TGTGCCAGCAGCGTAGAGGCGGGGGGCCGAGATACGCAGTATTTT. Its protein product is CASSVEAGGRDTQYF.

The chain links TRBV5-4 to TRBJ1-4; tentatively, D is TRBD1 (5 bases). CDR3 size: 14 residues. Germline CDR1 reads SGHNT; CDR2 reads YYREEE (reference sequence). V was shortened by 4 bases and J by 8 bases, with 15 bases between the two germline ends. CDR3 nucleotides: TGTGCCAGCAGCCCAGGGACTCAGGGAGAAAAACTGTTTTTT. This codes for CASSPGTQGEKLFF.

This rearrangement joins TRBV19 to TRBJ1-5, with no clear D. CDR1 LNHDA and CDR2 SQIVND come from the germline V gene (reference sequence). The CDR3 consists of 15 residues. V was clipped by 8 bases and J by 0 bases, with 14 bases between them. The CDR3 DNA reads as TGTGCCAGTGGTAAAGTGGAGTATAGCAATCAGCCCCAGCATTTT. Residues: CASGKVEYSNQPQHF.

The V and J genes are TRBV5-4 and TRBJ2-7; 7 bases fit TRBD1. The CDR3 covers 13 residues. Germline values: CDR1 SGHNT, CDR2 YYREEE (reference sequence). Trimming at V came to 4 bases and at J to 2 bases, leaving 3 bases not matched to a gene. CDR3 nucleotide sequence: TGTGCCAGCAGCCGGGACAGAGCCTACGAGCAGTACTTC. Protein sequence: CASSRDRAYEQYF.

As DNA, the CDR3 is TGTGCCAGTAGTACCGACAGGTCCACCTACGAGCAGTACTTC. Protein: CASSTDRSTYEQYF. The rearrangement joins TRBV19 to TRBJ2-7, with D tentatively TRBD1 (6 bases). Germline CDR1 and CDR2: LNHDA and SQIVND (reference sequence). The CDR3 has 14 residues. Trimming shortened V by 4 bases and J by 2 bases, and 12 bases separated the two germline ends.

The chain links TRBV11-2 to TRBJ1-1; maybe TRBD1 (6 bases). The CDR3 extends over 13 amino acids. CDR1 SGHAT and CDR2 FQNNGV come from the germline V gene. V was trimmed by 3 bases and J by 1 base, leaving 6 bases between them. The CDR3 bases are TGTGCCAGCAGCTTGGGACAGAACACTGAAGCTTTCTTT. Its translation is CASSLGQNTEAFF.

The chain carries TRBV19 and TRBJ1-2; D is perhaps TRBD1 (6 bases). Germline V gives CDR1 LNHDA, CDR2 SQIVND (reference sequence). V was shortened by 5 bases and J by 5 bases, with 12 bases between the two germline ends. This CDR3 region has 13 residues. For the CDR3, the DNA is TGTGCCAGTAGTCCTTTACAGGGTTATGGCTACACCTTC. This sequence encodes CASSPLQGYGYTF.

The chain has TRBV2 and TRBJ2-5; D gene uncertain. Per the germline V gene, CDR1 is SNHLY and CDR2 is FYNNEI. The ends were cut back, 6 bases at V and 5 bases at J, with 16 bases in the middle. This CDR3 contains 14 residues. This CDR3 reads CASSLQYDGETQYF. CDR3 DNA sequence: TGTGCCAGCAGCCTTCAGTACGACGGGGAGACCCAGTACTTC.

The rearrangement links TRBV7-2 to TRBJ1-4, with TRBD1 matching 10 bases. This CDR3 is 13 amino acids long. The germline gives CDR1 SGHTA, CDR2 FQGNSA. V dropped 5 bases and J dropped 11; count of bases not matched to a gene: 5. The CDR3 reads CASSGLGQGKLFF. Written as DNA, the CDR3 is TGTGCCAGCAGCGGTTTGGGACAGGGGAAACTGTTTTTT.

This rearrangement joins TRBV11-2 to TRBJ1-1; D perhaps matches TRBD1 (6 bases). Trimming left V 2 bases short and J 10 bases short, with 11 bases between. Germline CDR1 is SGHAT and CDR2 is FQNNGV. This CDR3 has 12 amino acids. CDR3 DNA sequence: TGTGCCAGCAGCTTATGGGGGCTTGGAGCTTTCTTT. Its translation: CASSLWGLGAFF. Together with reference TRBV11-2 and TRBJ1-1, the CDR3 gives the full variable domain: EAGVAQSPRYKIIEKRQSVAFWCNPISGHATLYWYQQILGQGPKLLIQFQNNGVVDDSQLPKDRFSAERLKGVDSTLKIQPAKLEDSAVYLCASSLWGLGAFFGQGTRLTVV.

The chain employs TRBV29-1 and TRBJ2-2; D uncertain. Per germline, CDR1 SQVTM and CDR2 ANQGSEA. The CDR3 covers 12 residues. Deletions cut 3 bases from V and 6 bases from J, with 8 bases between. CDR3 coding DNA: TGCAGCGTTGATCCGGGTGCCGGGGAGCTGTTTTTT. The encoded protein is CSVDPGAGELFF.

The chain carries TRBV4-1 and TRBJ1-2, with 9 positions matching TRBD1. The CDR3 length is 17 residues. The germline CDR1 and CDR2 sequences are MGHRA and YSYEKL. V was clipped by 4 bases and J by 0 bases; unmatched bases: 9. CDR3: CASSRLMGQGANYGYTF. CDR3 nucleotides: TGCGCCAGCAGCCGCCTGATGGGACAGGGAGCTAACTATGGCTACACCTTC.

This clone was seen a single time. The chain carries TRBV18 and TRBJ1-6; D is uncertain. The CDR3 loop spans 15 amino acids. Trimming cost V 3 bases and J 0 bases, with 6 bases left between them. Per germline, CDR1 KGHSH and CDR2 LQKENI. In nucleotides, the CDR3 is TGTGCCAGCTCACCGGCAAGCTCCTATAATTCACCCCTCCACTTT. It is translated as CASSPASSYNSPLHF.

The chain joins TRBV2 to TRBJ2-1, with D possibly TRBD2 on 6 matching bases. V was pared by 6 bases and J by 1 base, with 7 bases between. The length of the CDR3 is 13 residues. The germline gives CDR1 SNHLY, CDR2 FYNNEI. CDR3 coding DNA: TGTGCCAGCAGGCGGGGTTCCTACAATGAGCAGTTCTTC. Amino acid sequence: CASRRGSYNEQFF.

This rearrangement joins TRBV3-1 (or the pseudogene TRBV3-2) to TRBJ2-3; tentative D call: TRBD2 (6 bases). The length of the CDR3 is 15 residues. From germline, CDR1 is LGHDT and CDR2 YNNKEL (reference sequence). Trimming took off 2 bases at V and 5 bases at J, with 14 bases between the two ends. The CDR3 DNA follows: TGTGCCAGCAGCCAATCGCGCGGGGTAGGAGATACGCAGTATTTT. This translates into CASSQSRGVGDTQYF.

The rearrangement joins TRBV4-2 to TRBJ2-2; 8 nucleotides line up with TRBD2. V trimming: 4 bases; J trimming: 6 bases; junction bases outside the gene matches: 7. CDR3 length: 15 amino acids. The V gene's germline CDR1 is LGHNA and CDR2 YNFKEQ. CDR3 nucleotides: TGTGCCAGCAGCCTGGGGACTAGGGGGGCCGGGGAGCTGTTTTTT. It translates to CASSLGTRGAGELFF.

The chain links TRBV5-8 to TRBJ2-5; tentatively, D is TRBD2 (6 bases). The ends were cut back, 0 bases at V and 6 bases at J, with 12 bases in the middle. The CDR3 totals 14 residues. CDR1 and CDR2 from the germline V gene are SGHTS and YDEGEE. CDR3: CASSLDGGRKTQYF. DNA for the CDR3: TGTGCCAGCAGCTTGGACGGGGGACGGAAGACCCAGTACTTC.

The CDR3 coding sequence is TGTGCCAGCCTCAGGGCAGCACATGAAAAACTGTTTTTT. Translating it yields CASLRAAHEKLFF. V and J are TRBV28 and TRBJ1-4; D is possibly TRBD1 (5 bases). The germline V gene has CDR1 MDHEN and CDR2 SYDVKM. Trimming stripped 8 bases from V and 6 bases from J, with 13 bases between. The CDR3 has 13 amino acids.

This chain links TRBV7-9 with TRBJ1-3; 10 bases are shared with TRBD1. Trimming at V came to 1 base and at J to 2 bases, leaving 5 bases not matched to a gene. The CDR3 contains 17 residues. The germline CDR1 and CDR2 sequences are SEHNR and FQNEAQ (reference sequence). The CDR3 bases are TGTGCCAGCAGCTTAGGACAGGGGGCTGAGGCTGGAAACACCATATATTTT. Its protein product is CASSLGQGAEAGNTIYF.

This clone was recorded many times. The J gene is TRBJ2-5, the V gene TRBV5-6; D possibly corresponds to TRBD2 (5 bases). The CDR3 spans 13 residues. With 4 bases removed from V and 9 bases from J, the gap between germline ends came to 16 bases. Germline-derived CDR1 and CDR2 are SGHDT and YYEEEE. The CDR3: CASSHLEPGAQYF. The CDR3 DNA sequence: TGTGCCAGCAGCCACCTCGAGCCCGGGGCCCAGTACTTC.